This T cell receptor beta chain was identified in a study of shared clonotypes between healthy human individuals. Findings and limits, study-wide: Enrolling few donors narrowed the genetic and exposure-history diversity that was represented.

Sorted-subset replicate PCRs used 150 to 250 ng of genomic DNA. This amount corresponded to approximately 30,000 T cell genomes. Sequencing used immunoSEQ multiplex PCR; TCRdb keeps in-frame clones, though not all of them. The sample has over 1.4 million clones, approximately 97% seen once. As regards this clone: The antigen is undetermined.

The V and J ends lost 1 base and 3 bases respectively, with 23 bases between them. Germline V gene lookup returns CDR1 SGHRS and CDR2 YFSETQ. This CDR3 comprises 18 residues. Donors were healthy HIV-negative adults without recently reported acute infections or vaccinations. Sequencing used naive CD4+ T cells sorted from blood. Subset here: CD45RA+ positively selected. The rearrangement joins TRBV5-1 to TRBJ2-7, with a tentative D call TRBD1 (6 bases). The sequence came from a man aged 25-45 years in good health. The CDR3 is CASSLQPPGSRGYYEQYF. The CDR3 nucleotides read TGCGCCAGCAGCTTGCAACCTCCAGGTAGTAGGGGGTACTACGAGCAGTACTTC.